The clone carrying this T cell receptor (beta chain) showed up many times. What it binds is not known. The sample belongs to a study of T cells after yellow fever vaccination. Study-wide results and limits: The bulk population could contribute abundant contaminating clonotypes to FACS-sorted repertoires. Weaker overall, the secondary response nonetheless peaked faster (day 5 versus 15).

CDR3 length: 12 amino acids. The ends were cut back, 3 bases at V and 5 bases at J, with 8 bases in the middle. Making TCR cDNA involved 5'RACE template switching, which added UMIs and a universal primer site. TCRdb reprocessed the 5' RACE reads with MiXCR, giving one entry per CDR3 protein. The sample lists some 560,000 distinct CDR3 sequences; around a sixth were seen once. Sample: PBMCs, taken 5 to 6 days after the first yellow fever vaccination. The rearrangement links TRBV12-3 or TRBV12-4 to TRBJ2-7; D may match TRBD1 or TRBD2 (5 bases each). This receptor was obtained from a man aged 18 to 35 who received the YFV17D yellow fever vaccine. CDR3 residues: CASSFGAHEQYF. In nucleotides, the CDR3 is TGTGCCAGCAGTTTCGGGGCCCACGAGCAGTACTTC.